This T cell receptor (beta chain) was found in a study of blood T cell repertoires in COVID-19. On the study more broadly: Spain, Italy and the United States supplied samples that represented acute and convalescent COVID-19. T cells, B-cell-depleted T cells, or PBMCs supplied cDNA or gDNA.

In the authors' workflow: The assay estimated nucleated cells by amplifying reference gene primers. Profiling relied on immunoSEQ multiplex PCR, and the TCRdb table lists in-frame clones only, not all of them. V, J and clone size were drawn from that table, and D and trimming were deduced from the DNA. The sample has 55,000 to 80,000 clones, more than 75% seen once. Sequencing was performed on peripheral blood. The TCR originated in a human donor in a cohort sampled during active COVID-19.

As DNA, the CDR3 is TGTGCCAGCAGCCAGACTAGCGGGGGAGGCACAGATACGCAGTATTTT. It specifies CASSQTSGGGTDTQYF. The rearrangement joins TRBV9 to TRBJ2-3, with TRBD2 identical over 12 bases. CDR1 is SGDLS and CDR2 is YYNGEE in the germline V gene. This CDR3 comprises 16 residues. Germline trimming cut 4 bases from V and 1 base from J; bases unmatched to any gene: 4.